This section outlines one TCR beta chain sequence together with its context. The antigen is unknown. Use of 60 Vbeta and 13 Jbeta primers characterized the PCR. Produced via immunoSEQ multiplex PCR; TCRdb's table is partial and in-frame only. Of 100,000 to 150,000 clones listed, about 74% were seen once; the top ten hold 5.5% to 8.5%. These data originate in a study of cytomegalovirus exposure and HLA in healthy donors. Study context: Some 180 million T cells yielded some 120 million unique TCR beta sequences in earlier analysis. Most donors, roughly 77% of approximately 400 genotyped, fell in the Caucasian-associated ancestry cluster.

V lost 6 bases, J lost 7 bases, and 5 bases stayed unmatched. Germline assignment: CDR1 PRHDT and CDR2 FYEKMQ (reference sequence). The CDR3 covers 14 residues. Study observations and caveats: Reports described diagnosis of cytomegalovirus status by the classifier as highly specific and sensitive.

This TCR came from a middle-aged man in good health and CMV-seropositive. The specimen sequenced was PBMCs. J is TRBJ2-2 and V is TRBV13, with 10 bases aligning to TRBD1. CDR3 coding DNA: TGTGCCAGCAGAACGGGACAGGGGAACGGGGAGCTGTTTTTT. Amino acids: CASRTGQGNGELFF.